Listed here is a single TCR beta chain. The record originates from a study of control samples from healthy donors and cancer patients. This table comes from immunoSEQ multiplex PCR, and its TCRdb copy is limited to in-frame clones, with some not included. This sample carries under 110,000 clones, about 89% of them seen once, and the ten largest clones take roughly 7.7%. CDR3 length: 13 residues. Trimming stripped 2 bases from V and 4 bases from J, with 8 bases between. Germline V CDR1 and CDR2: LGHNT, FRNRAP. The sequence was collected from a man in his thirties or forties in good health. The chain carries TRBV12-5 and TRBJ1-1; D is ambiguous. What was sequenced was blood. CDR3 residues: CASGLSGFTEAFF. The CDR3 DNA is TGTGCTAGTGGTTTGAGTGGATTCACTGAAGCTTTCTTT.